One and the same sample provided the 26 T cell receptor beta chains below, sequenced in a study of OX40 agonist ivuxolimab in advanced cancers. Libraries were prepared by immunoSEQ multiplex PCR; TCRdb keeps only in-frame clonotypes and omits some of them. This sample yields 70,000 or so clones, of which about four fifths are seen a single time; less than 0.9% belongs to the top ten. This material consisted of CD4+ or CD8+ T cells sorted from blood, taken in a trial of the OX40 agonist ivuxolimab. The source of these receptors is an adult with an advanced solid tumor such as melanoma, head and neck, liver or kidney cancer.

The V call is TRBV5-1, the J call TRBJ2-5, with 8 positions matching TRBD1. The length of the CDR3 is 15 residues. In germline, CDR1 is SGHRS, CDR2 YFSETQ. The ends lost 5 bases at V and 0 bases at J; junction bases unmatched: 6. The chain's CDR3 is CASSPGQAYQETQYF. The CDR3, as DNA: TGCGCCAGCAGTCCGGGACAGGCATACCAAGAGACCCAGTACTTC.

The CDR3 DNA is TGTGCCAGCAGCTCGTCCGGGACAGGGGCCAATCAGCCCCAGCATTTT. Translated, it gives CASSSSGTGANQPQHF. This sequence joins TRBV28 and TRBJ1-5; 10 positions agree with TRBD1. Trimming removed 6 bases from V and 3 bases from J; junction bases left unmatched: 8. This CDR3 is built from 16 residues. Germline loops: CDR1 MDHEN, CDR2 SYDVKM. The full variable domain, in which reference TRBV28 and TRBJ1-5 provide the parts outside the CDR3, is DVKVTQSSRYLVKRTGEKVFLECVQDMDHENMFWYRQDPGLGLRLIYFSYDVKMKEKGDIPEGYSVSREKKERFSLILESASTNQTSMYLCASSSSGTGANQPQHFGDGTRLSIL.

The chain recombines TRBV19 with TRBJ2-2; D is possibly TRBD1 (5 bases). V gave up 7 bases and J gave up 7 bases, with 19 bases separating them. The CDR3 spans 15 residues. The germline gives CDR1 LNHDA, CDR2 SQIVND (reference sequence). In nucleotides, the CDR3 is TGTGCCAGTACCCCCAGGGCAGGAACCGGCGGGGAGCTGTTTTTT. It specifies CASTPRAGTGGELFF.

The chain couples TRBV11-1 to TRBJ2-1; tentatively, D is TRBD1 (6 bases). The CDR3 contains 14 residues. Trimming pared 1 base from V and 6 bases from J, leaving 10 bases between. The germline CDR1 and CDR2 sequences are SGHAT and FQDESV (reference sequence). CDR3 in amino acids: CASSLDRVGNEQFF. The CDR3 region has the DNA TGTGCCAGCAGCTTAGACAGGGTGGGCAATGAGCAGTTCTTC.

The genes are TRBV11-3 and TRBJ2-1; a weak D match, TRBD2 (6 bases). Germline V lookup: CDR1 SGHNT, CDR2 YENEEA. The CDR3 length is 12 residues. V lost 5 bases and J lost 7, with 9 bases in between. CDR3: CASSPGLNEQFF. Here the CDR3 DNA reads TGTGCCAGCAGCCCGGGACTGAATGAGCAGTTCTTC.

This chain uses TRBV28 with TRBJ2-4, with TRBD1 identical over 12 bases. This CDR3 has 16 amino acids. CDR1 and CDR2 from the germline V gene are MDHEN and SYDVKM. With 6 bases clipped from V and 9 bases from J, the junction kept 12 bases outside the gene matches. CDR3 amino acids: CASSDSGQGARVIQYF. The CDR3 nucleotides read TGTGCCAGCAGCGATTCGGGACAGGGGGCGCGGGTCATTCAGTACTTC.

In this sample, this clone turned up once. V gene TRBV5-4 combines with J gene TRBJ2-1; D is perhaps TRBD1 (6 bases). The CDR3 is 13 residues long. V dropped 3 bases and J dropped 6 bases, with 10 bases sitting between them. Germline CDR1 is SGHNT and CDR2 is YYREEE (reference sequence). The CDR3 DNA is TGTGCCAGCAGCTCCAAACAGGGCAATGAGCAGTTCTTC. The encoded protein is CASSSKQGNEQFF. The entire variable domain, with the rest obtained from reference TRBV5-4 and TRBJ2-1, is as follows: ETGVTQSPTHLIKTRGQQVTLRCSSQSGHNTVSWYQQALGQGPQFIFQYYREEENGRGNFPPRFSGLQFPNYSSELNVNALELDDSALYLCASSSKQGNEQFFGPGTRLTVL.

The genes are TRBV4-1 and TRBJ2-7, with D tentatively TRBD1 or TRBD2 (5 bases each). The CDR3 has 15 residues. Looked up from germline, CDR1 is MGHRA and CDR2 is YSYEKL. The ends were cut back, 4 bases at V and 2 bases at J, with 15 bases in the middle. The CDR3 loop reads CASSLRDPVTYEQYF. As DNA, the CDR3 is TGCGCCAGCAGCCTCCGGGACCCCGTAACCTACGAGCAGTACTTC.

V usage is TRBV11-2 and J usage is TRBJ2-1; tentative D call: TRBD2 (6 bases). Germline V gene data show CDR1 as SGHAT and CDR2 as FQNNGV. The CDR3 consists of 14 residues. Trimming took 2 bases from V and 7 from J, leaving 12 bases between them. The CDR3 loop is CASSLSLSGNEQFF. Written as DNA, the CDR3 is TGTGCCAGCAGCTTAAGTCTAAGCGGGAATGAGCAGTTCTTC.

The chain is built from TRBV10-3 and TRBJ2-5, with 7 bases fitting TRBD1. CDR1 ENHRY and CDR2 SYGVKD come from the germline V gene. This CDR3 is built from 15 residues. J gave up 4 bases and V 2 bases, and 7 bases lay outside the gene matches. CDR3 residues: CAISENRGERETQYF. The CDR3 nucleotides are TGTGCCATCAGTGAGAACAGGGGAGAGAGAGAGACCCAGTACTTC.

The chain carries TRBV5-1 and TRBJ2-3; 8 nucleotides agree with TRBD2. After removal of 4 bases from V and 6 bases from J, the junction contained 7 bases not matched to a gene. The CDR3 extends over 14 amino acids. CDR1 and CDR2 from the germline V gene are SGHRS and YFSETQ. CDR3 protein: CASSTDGGGDTQYF. The CDR3 nucleotides read TGCGCCAGCAGCACCGACGGCGGGGGGGATACGCAGTATTTT. Drawing the rest from reference TRBV5-1 and TRBJ2-3, the complete variable domain is KAGVTQTPRYLIKTRGQQVTLSCSPISGHRSVSWYQQTPGQGLQFLFEYFSETQRNKGNFPGRFSGRQFSNSRSEMNVSTLELGDSALYLCASSTDGGGDTQYFGPGTRLTVL.

V usage is TRBV2 and J usage is TRBJ1-2; weak D call: TRBD1 (5 bases). The CDR3 runs 14 residues. V was shortened by 6 bases and J by 8 bases, with 19 bases between the two germline ends. Germline CDR1 is SNHLY and CDR2 is FYNNEI. The CDR3 loop is CASSPVREDGGYTF. DNA of the CDR3: TGTGCCAGCAGCCCCGTCAGGGAGGATGGGGGCTACACCTTC.

Only one count was recorded for this clone. The chain combines TRBV7-6 with TRBJ2-3; 9 bases match TRBD1. V lost 4 bases to trimming and J lost 6 bases; unmatched junction nucleotides: 14. Germline V lookup: CDR1 SGHVS, CDR2 FNYEAQ. This CDR3 has 17 amino acids. The CDR3 loop is CASSSLGGTGLVDTQYF. CDR3 nucleotides: TGTGCCAGCAGCTCCTTAGGGGGGACAGGGTTGGTGGATACGCAGTATTTT.

The V gene is TRBV2, the J gene TRBJ2-1; D may be TRBD1 (6 bases). Germline V gene sequence: CDR1 SNHLY, CDR2 FYNNEI. The CDR3 loop spans 13 amino acids. Trimming cost V 6 bases and J 5 bases, with 11 bases left between them. This CDR3 is CASRADRNNEQFF. The CDR3 DNA sequence: TGTGCCAGCAGAGCAGACAGGAACAATGAGCAGTTCTTC.

The chain carries TRBV7-3 and TRBJ2-7; 9 bases line up with TRBD1. The V gene end was trimmed by 3 bases and the J gene end by 1 base; junction bases not matched to a gene: 4. Germline-derived CDR1 and CDR2 are SGHTA and FQGTGA. The CDR3 contains 15 residues. The CDR3 DNA follows: TGTGCCAGCAGCTTCGGGACAGGGCTATCCTACGAGCAGTACTTC. Translation: CASSFGTGLSYEQYF. Full variable domain (outside the CDR3, taken from reference TRBV7-3 and TRBJ2-7): GAGVSQTPSNKVTEKGKYVELRCDPISGHTALYWYRQSLGQGPEFLIYFQGTGAADDSGLPNDRFFAVRPEGSVSTLKIQRTERGDSAVYLCASSFGTGLSYEQYFGPGTRLTVT.

The chain recombines TRBV29-1 with TRBJ2-3, with D hard to call. Looked up from germline, CDR1 is SQVTM and CDR2 is ANQGSEA. The length of the CDR3 is 12 residues. Trimming left V 0 bases short and J 2 bases short, with 3 bases between. CDR3 sequence (DNA): TGCAGCGTTGAAGATTCCACAGATACGCAGTATTTT. Translating it yields CSVEDSTDTQYF.

V and J are TRBV10-3 and TRBJ2-1; 9 bases are shared with TRBD2. The length of the CDR3 is 17 residues. Trimming removed 3 bases from V and 0 bases from J; junction bases left unmatched: 6. Germline V gene sequence: CDR1 ENHRY, CDR2 SYGVKD. This chain's CDR3 is CAISDRGSGGSYNEQFF. CDR3 nucleotides: TGTGCCATCAGTGACAGGGGTAGCGGGGGCTCCTACAATGAGCAGTTCTTC.

The rearrangement links TRBV18 to TRBJ1-2; 9 nucleotides line up with TRBD1. The CDR3 is 14 amino acids. Trimming at V came to 1 base and at J to 8 bases, leaving 5 bases not matched to a gene. The germline gives CDR1 KGHSH, CDR2 LQKENI. The CDR3 here is CASSPRTGDRGYTF. The DNA of the CDR3 is TGTGCCAGCTCACCACGGACAGGGGATAGAGGCTACACCTTC.

The V gene is TRBV6-6, the J gene TRBJ2-3; no definite D call. The germline gives CDR1 MNHNY, CDR2 SVGAGI (reference sequence). There are 13 residues in the CDR3. V lost 2 bases and J lost 2, with 5 bases in between. CDR3 nucleotide sequence: TGTGCCAGCAGTTACCCGACCACAGATACGCAGTATTTT. Translation: CASSYPTTDTQYF.

This chain uses TRBV9 with TRBJ2-6, with no clear D. This CDR3 comprises 14 residues. Deletions cut 4 bases from V and 4 bases from J, with 9 bases between. Germline lookup yields CDR1 SGDLS and CDR2 YYNGEE. CDR3: CASSPSVGANVLTF. DNA for the CDR3: TGTGCCAGCAGCCCTAGTGTCGGGGCCAACGTCCTGACTTTC.

The V and J genes are TRBV7-5 and TRBJ2-5; no check of the table's D call, TRBD2, against the DNA was made. TRBV7-5 represents a pseudogene. CDR3 length: 18 residues. The CDR3 sequence: CARSLRTSGGAVVLTQYF. CDR3 bases: TGTGCCAGAAGCCTGAGGACTAGCGGGGGGGCAGTGGTCCTGACCCAGTACTTC.

The chain has TRBV28 and TRBJ2-7; 8 bases map to TRBD1. The CDR3 is 15 amino acids. V shed 5 bases, J shed 1 base, and the junction held 7 bases outside the gene matches. Germline assignment: CDR1 MDHEN and CDR2 SYDVKM. CDR3 bases: TGTGCCAGCAGTGAAACAGGGGGTACTTCCTACGAGCAGTACTTC. Translated, it gives CASSETGGTSYEQYF.

The CDR3 here is CASSATQGETEAFF. CDR3 DNA sequence: TGTGCCAGCAGCGCGACACAGGGGGAGACTGAAGCTTTCTTT. The chain is built from TRBV9 and TRBJ1-1; 8 nucleotides line up with TRBD1. CDR3 size: 14 residues. After removal of 3 bases from V and 5 bases from J, the junction contained 6 bases not matched to a gene. The germline V gene has CDR1 SGDLS and CDR2 YYNGEE. The variable domain in full, completed from reference TRBV9 and TRBJ1-1, reads DSGVTQTPKHLITATGQRVTLRCSPRSGDLSVYWYQQSLDQGLQFLIQYYNGEERAKGNILERFSAQQFPDLHSELNLSSLELGDSALYFCASSATQGETEAFFGQGTRLTVV.

This clone appeared once. The V call is TRBV11-3, the J call TRBJ2-1; 7 nucleotides agree with TRBD2. CDR1 and CDR2 from the germline V gene are SGHNT and YENEEA. Trimming took 5 bases from V and 8 from J; bases not matched to a gene: 3. The CDR3 length is 12 residues. In nucleotides, the CDR3 is TGTGCCAGCAGCCGGACTAGTTATGAGCAGTTCTTC. Its translation is CASSRTSYEQFF.

This clone was found once. This chain joins TRBV30 and TRBJ1-3, with TRBD1 matching over 9 bases. The CDR3 spans 13 residues. With V trimmed by 4 bases and J by 7 bases, 5 bases remained unmatched. Germline CDR1 and CDR2: GTSNPN and SVGIG (reference sequence). CDR3 protein: CAWKTTGGNTIYF. CDR3 nucleotides: TGTGCCTGGAAAACGACAGGGGGGAACACCATATATTTT.

CDR3 amino acids: CASSPRASNTEAFF. In DNA, the CDR3 is TGTGCCAGTAGTCCGCGGGCCTCGAACACTGAAGCTTTCTTT. This chain uses TRBV19 with TRBJ1-1, with unresolved D. The V end was cut by 5 bases, the J end by 1 base, with 11 bases between. Germline assignment: CDR1 LNHDA and CDR2 SQIVND (reference sequence). This CDR3 has 14 amino acids.